The clone carrying this T cell receptor (beta chain) was seen repeatedly, ten times or more. The source of the sample is a study of molecular identifiers for immune sequencing clone quantification. TCRdb called the PCR reads again in MiXCR, with one record for every CDR3 protein. The data show about 320,000 distinct CDR3 sequences, with roughly a fifth seen just once and roughly 0.8% held by the top ten. The CDR3 has 14 amino acids. The V gene end was trimmed by 8 bases and the J gene end by 6 bases; junction bases not matched to a gene: 13. Germline values: CDR1 MNHEY, CDR2 SVGAGI. This receptor was obtained from a human donor in good health. Some libraries in this study had Jurkat cell RNA spiked in. The chain employs TRBV6-5 and TRBJ2-7, with 7 bases matching TRBD2. What was sequenced was naive CD8+ T cells from blood, with Jurkat cell RNA spiked in. As to subset: FACS-sorted CD8+CD4-CCR7+CD45RA+ naive T cells. The CDR3 region has the DNA TGTGCCAGCGGAAGGGACTATCAGACCCTCGAGCAGTACTTC. Translating it yields CASGRDYQTLEQYF.